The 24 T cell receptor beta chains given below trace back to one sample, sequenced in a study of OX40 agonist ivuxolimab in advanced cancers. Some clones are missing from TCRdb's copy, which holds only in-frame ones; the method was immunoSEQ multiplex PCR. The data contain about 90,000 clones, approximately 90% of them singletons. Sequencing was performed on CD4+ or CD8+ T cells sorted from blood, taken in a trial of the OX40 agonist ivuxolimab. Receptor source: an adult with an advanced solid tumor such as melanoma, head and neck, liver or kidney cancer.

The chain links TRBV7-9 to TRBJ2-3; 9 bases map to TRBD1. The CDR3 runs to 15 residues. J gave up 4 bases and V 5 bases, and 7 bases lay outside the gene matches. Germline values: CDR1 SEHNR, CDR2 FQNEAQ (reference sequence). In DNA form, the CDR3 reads TGTGCCAGCAGCCCCGGGACAGGGCTCGCAGATACGCAGTATTTT. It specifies CASSPGTGLADTQYF. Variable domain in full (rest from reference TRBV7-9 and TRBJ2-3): DTGVSQNPRHKITKRGQNVTFRCDPISEHNRLYWYRQTLGQGPEFLTYFQNEAQLEKSRLLSDRFSAERPKGSFSTLEIQRTEQGDSAMYLCASSPGTGLADTQYFGPGTRLTVL.

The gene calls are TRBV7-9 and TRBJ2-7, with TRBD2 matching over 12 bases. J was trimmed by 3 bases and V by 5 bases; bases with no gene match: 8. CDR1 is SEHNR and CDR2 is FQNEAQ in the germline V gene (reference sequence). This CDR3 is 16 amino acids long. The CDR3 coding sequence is TGTGCCAGCAGCCCTGGGACTAGCGGGTTGCTCTACGAGCAGTACTTC. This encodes CASSPGTSGLLYEQYF.

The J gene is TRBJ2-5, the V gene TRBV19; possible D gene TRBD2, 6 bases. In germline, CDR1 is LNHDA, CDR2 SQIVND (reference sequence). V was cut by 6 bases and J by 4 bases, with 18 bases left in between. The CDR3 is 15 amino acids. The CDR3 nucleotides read TGTGCCAGTAGCTTCCGGGAACTGCGGGGAGAGACCCAGTACTTC. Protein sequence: CASSFRELRGETQYF.

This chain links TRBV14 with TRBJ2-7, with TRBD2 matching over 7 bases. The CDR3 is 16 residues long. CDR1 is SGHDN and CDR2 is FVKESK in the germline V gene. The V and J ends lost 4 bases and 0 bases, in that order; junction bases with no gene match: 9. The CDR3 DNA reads TGTGCCAGCAGCCCGGGCCAGAGGGAGGGCTCCTACGAGCAGTACTTC. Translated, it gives CASSPGQREGSYEQYF.

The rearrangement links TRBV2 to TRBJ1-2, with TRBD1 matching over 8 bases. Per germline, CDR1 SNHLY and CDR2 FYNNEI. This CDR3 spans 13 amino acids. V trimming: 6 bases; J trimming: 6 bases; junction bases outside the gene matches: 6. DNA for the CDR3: TGTGCCAGCAGAGGGACAGGACTAAATGGCTACACCTTC. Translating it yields CASRGTGLNGYTF.

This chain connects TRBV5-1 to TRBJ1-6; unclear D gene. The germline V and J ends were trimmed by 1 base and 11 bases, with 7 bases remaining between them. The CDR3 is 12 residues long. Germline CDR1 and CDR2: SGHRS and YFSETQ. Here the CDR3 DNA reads TGCGCCAGCAGCTTGTTGGGTGCACCCCTCCACTTT. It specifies CASSLLGAPLHF.

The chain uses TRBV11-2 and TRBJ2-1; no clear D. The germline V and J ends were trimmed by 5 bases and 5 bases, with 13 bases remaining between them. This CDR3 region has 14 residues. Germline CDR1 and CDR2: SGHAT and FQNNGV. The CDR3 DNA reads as TGTGCCAGCAGCCCGCAGCGCACCAACAATGAGCAGTTCTTC. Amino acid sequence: CASSPQRTNNEQFF.

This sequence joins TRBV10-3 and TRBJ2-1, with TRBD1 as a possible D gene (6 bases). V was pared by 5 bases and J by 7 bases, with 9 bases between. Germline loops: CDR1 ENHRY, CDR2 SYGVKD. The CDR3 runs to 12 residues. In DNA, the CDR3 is TGTGCCATCAGTAACAGGGAAAATGAGCAGTTCTTC. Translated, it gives CAISNRENEQFF.

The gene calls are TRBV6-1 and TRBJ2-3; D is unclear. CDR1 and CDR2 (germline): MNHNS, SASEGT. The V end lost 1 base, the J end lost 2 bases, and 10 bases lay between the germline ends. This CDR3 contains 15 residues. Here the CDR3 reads CASSEDETHTDTQYF. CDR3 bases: TGTGCCAGCAGTGAAGACGAGACACACACAGATACGCAGTATTTT.

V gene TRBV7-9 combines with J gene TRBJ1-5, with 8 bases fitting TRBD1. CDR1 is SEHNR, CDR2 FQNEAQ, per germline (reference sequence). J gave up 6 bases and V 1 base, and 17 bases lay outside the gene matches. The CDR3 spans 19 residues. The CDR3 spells CASSLVYGQGEGWVQPQHF. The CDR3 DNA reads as TGTGCCAGCAGCTTAGTTTATGGACAGGGAGAGGGCTGGGTTCAGCCCCAGCATTTT.

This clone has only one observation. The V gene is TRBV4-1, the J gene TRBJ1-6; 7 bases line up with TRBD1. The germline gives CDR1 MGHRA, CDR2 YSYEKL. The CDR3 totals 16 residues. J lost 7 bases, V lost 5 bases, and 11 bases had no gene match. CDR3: CASSFLQPQGNSPLHF. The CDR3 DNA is TGCGCCAGCAGCTTTCTCCAACCACAGGGGAATTCACCCCTCCACTTT.

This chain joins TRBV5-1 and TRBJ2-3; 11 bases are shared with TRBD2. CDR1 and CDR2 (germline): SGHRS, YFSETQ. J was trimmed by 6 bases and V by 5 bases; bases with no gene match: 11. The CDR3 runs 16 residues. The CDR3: CASRYTSGSGLDTQYF. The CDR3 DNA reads TGCGCCAGCAGATATACTAGCGGGAGTGGGTTGGATACGCAGTATTTT.

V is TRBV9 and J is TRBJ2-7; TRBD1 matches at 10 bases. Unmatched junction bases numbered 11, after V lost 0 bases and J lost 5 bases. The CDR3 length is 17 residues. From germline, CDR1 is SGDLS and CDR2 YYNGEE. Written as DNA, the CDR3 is TGTGCCAGCAGCGTAGCTGGAGCGGGACAGGGGAGAGACGAGCAGTACTTC. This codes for CASSVAGAGQGRDEQYF.

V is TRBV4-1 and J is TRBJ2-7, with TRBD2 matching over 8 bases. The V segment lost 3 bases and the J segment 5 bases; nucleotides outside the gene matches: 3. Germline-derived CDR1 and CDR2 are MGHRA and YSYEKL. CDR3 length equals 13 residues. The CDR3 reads CASSHTGGDEQYF. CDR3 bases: TGCGCCAGCAGCCACACCGGGGGGGACGAGCAGTACTTC.

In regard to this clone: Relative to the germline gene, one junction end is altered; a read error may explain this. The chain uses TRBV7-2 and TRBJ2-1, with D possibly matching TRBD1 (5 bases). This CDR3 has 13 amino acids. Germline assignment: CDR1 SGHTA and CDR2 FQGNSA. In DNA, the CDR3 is TGTGCCAGCACCTTAGTTGACAGAGGTGAGCAGTTCTTC. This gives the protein CASTLVDRGEQFF.

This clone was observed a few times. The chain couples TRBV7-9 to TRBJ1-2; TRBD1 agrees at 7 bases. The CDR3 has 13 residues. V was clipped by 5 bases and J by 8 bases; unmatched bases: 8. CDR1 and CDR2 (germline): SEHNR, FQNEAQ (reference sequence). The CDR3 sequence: CASSPRQGGGYTF. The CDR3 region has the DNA TGTGCCAGCAGCCCAAGACAGGGAGGGGGCTACACCTTC.

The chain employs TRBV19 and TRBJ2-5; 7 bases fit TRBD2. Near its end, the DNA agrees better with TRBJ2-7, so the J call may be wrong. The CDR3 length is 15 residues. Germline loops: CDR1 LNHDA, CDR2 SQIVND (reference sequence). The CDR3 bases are TGTGCCAGTAGTATCGGCGCGGGAGACGTCTACGAGCAGTACTTC. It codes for CASSIGAGDVYEQYF.

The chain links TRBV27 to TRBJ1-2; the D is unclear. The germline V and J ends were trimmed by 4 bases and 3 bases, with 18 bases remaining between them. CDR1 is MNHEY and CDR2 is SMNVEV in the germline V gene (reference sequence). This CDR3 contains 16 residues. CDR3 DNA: TGTGCCAGCAGTTCCACCGGGTCCTTCCTAGACTATGGCTACACCTTC. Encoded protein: CASSSTGSFLDYGYTF.

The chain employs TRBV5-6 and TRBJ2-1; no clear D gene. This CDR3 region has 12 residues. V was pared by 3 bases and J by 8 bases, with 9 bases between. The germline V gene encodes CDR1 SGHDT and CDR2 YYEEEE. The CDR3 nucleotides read TGTGCCAGCAGCTACGATATCTATGAGCAGTTCTTC. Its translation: CASSYDIYEQFF. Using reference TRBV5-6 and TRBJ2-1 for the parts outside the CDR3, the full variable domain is DAGVTQSPTHLIKTRGQQVTLRCSPKSGHDTVSWYQQALGQGPQFIFQYYEEEERQRGNFPDRFSGHQFPNYSSELNVNALLLGDSALYLCASSYDIYEQFFGPGTRLTVL.

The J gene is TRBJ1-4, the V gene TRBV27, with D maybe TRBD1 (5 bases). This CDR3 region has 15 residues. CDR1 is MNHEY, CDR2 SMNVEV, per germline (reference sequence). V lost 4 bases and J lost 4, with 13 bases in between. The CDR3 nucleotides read TGTGCCAGCAGTTCGCCCCGGGACCGTAATGAAAAACTGTTTTTT. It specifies CASSSPRDRNEKLFF.

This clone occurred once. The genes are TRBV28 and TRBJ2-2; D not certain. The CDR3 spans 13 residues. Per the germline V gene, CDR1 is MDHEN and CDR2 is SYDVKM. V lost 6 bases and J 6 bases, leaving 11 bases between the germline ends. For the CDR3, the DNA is TGTGCCAGCAGATTGCCCGCTGCCGGGGAGCTGTTTTTT. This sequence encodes CASRLPAAGELFF.

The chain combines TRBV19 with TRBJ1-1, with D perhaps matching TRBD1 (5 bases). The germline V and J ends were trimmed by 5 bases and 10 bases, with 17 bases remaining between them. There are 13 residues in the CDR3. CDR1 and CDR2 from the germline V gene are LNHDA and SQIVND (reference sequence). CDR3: CASSPTVHQGAFF. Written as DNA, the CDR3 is TGTGCCAGTAGTCCTACAGTACATCAGGGAGCTTTCTTT. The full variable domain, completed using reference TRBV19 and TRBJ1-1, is DGGITQSPKYLFRKEGQNVTLSCEQNLNHDAMYWYRQDPGQGLRLIYYSQIVNDFQKGDIAEGYSVSREKKESFPLTVTSAQKNPTAFYLCASSPTVHQGAFFGQGTRLTVV.

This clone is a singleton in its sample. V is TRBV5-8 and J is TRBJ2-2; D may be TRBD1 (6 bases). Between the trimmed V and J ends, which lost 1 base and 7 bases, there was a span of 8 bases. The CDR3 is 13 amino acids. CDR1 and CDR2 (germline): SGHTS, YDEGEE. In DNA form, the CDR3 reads TGTGCCAGCAGCTTGACAGGGATCGGGGAGCTGTTTTTT. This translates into CASSLTGIGELFF.

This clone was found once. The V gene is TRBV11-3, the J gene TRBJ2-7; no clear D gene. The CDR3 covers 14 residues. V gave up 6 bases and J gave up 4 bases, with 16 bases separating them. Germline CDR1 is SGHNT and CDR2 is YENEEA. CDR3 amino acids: CASRSLQTSYEQYF. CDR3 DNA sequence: TGTGCCAGCAGATCACTCCAGACTTCTTACGAGCAGTACTTC.